Each of the 10 T cell receptor beta chains below was sequenced from the same sample in a study of cytomegalovirus exposure and HLA in healthy donors. Some clones are missing from TCRdb's copy, which holds only in-frame ones; the method was immunoSEQ multiplex PCR. The table lists some 150,000 clones, around nine tenths of them singletons. The sequencing input was PBMCs. These receptors all stem from a woman between 18 and 29 years old in good health and CMV-seropositive.

The V and J genes are TRBV10-3 and TRBJ1-3; D is undetermined. Trimming removed 11 bases at V and 8 bases at J, with 13 bases between. The germline V gene has CDR1 ENHRY and CDR2 SYGVKD. This CDR3 comprises 11 residues. The CDR3 region is CAALIGDTIYF. CDR3 DNA: TGTGCCGCCCTTATAGGAGACACCATATATTTT.

This chain joins TRBV5-1 and TRBJ2-2; maybe TRBD1 (6 bases). The CDR3 is 16 amino acids. Germline CDR1 is SGHRS and CDR2 is YFSETQ. The V gene lost 1 base and the J gene lost 4 bases, with 14 bases spanning the gap. The CDR3 spells CASSLLAGAGTGELFF. In DNA, the CDR3 is TGCGCCAGCAGCTTGTTGGCAGGGGCGGGCACCGGGGAGCTGTTTTTT.

This clone was counted a few times. This chain connects TRBV5-6 to TRBJ2-2; TRBD2 might be the D (7 bases). Between the trimmed V and J ends, which lost 0 bases and 6 bases, there was a span of 12 bases. The germline CDR1 and CDR2 sequences are SGHDT and YYEEEE. This CDR3 has 15 residues. Written as DNA, the CDR3 is TGTGCCAGCAGCTTGGTGTCGGGGGGCCCCGGGGAGCTGTTTTTT. It yields the protein CASSLVSGGPGELFF.

The sample holds a few counts of this clone. DNA of the CDR3: TGTGCCAGCAGCCAGTCAGGGAACAATCAGCCCCAGCATTTT. It translates to CASSQSGNNQPQHF. This chain joins TRBV7-2 and TRBJ1-5, with D perhaps matching TRBD1 (5 bases). CDR1 is SGHTA, CDR2 FQGNSA, per germline. This CDR3 spans 14 amino acids. Deletions cut 5 bases from V and 3 bases from J, with 11 bases between.

This clone qualifies as medium-sized (0.01 to 0.1%). The chain employs TRBV6-5 and TRBJ2-7; D gene uncertain. Germline V gene sequence: CDR1 MNHEY, CDR2 SVGAGI. The CDR3 covers 13 residues. Trimming stripped 3 bases from V and 1 base from J, with 7 bases between. The CDR3 is CASSYAESYEQYF. The CDR3 DNA reads as TGTGCCAGCAGTTATGCAGAATCCTACGAGCAGTACTTC.

The gene calls are TRBV5-4 and TRBJ2-2, with D tentatively TRBD1 (5 bases). The CDR3 has 14 amino acids. Trimming took 0 bases from V and 7 from J, leaving 10 bases between them. CDR1 is SGHNT and CDR2 is YYREEE in the germline V gene (reference sequence). The CDR3 nucleotides are TGTGCCAGCAGCTTGGTAGGGGTAGGCGGGGAGCTGTTTTTT. It translates to CASSLVGVGGELFF.

The V and J genes are TRBV9 and TRBJ2-7; 11 bases line up with TRBD1. In germline, CDR1 is SGDLS, CDR2 YYNGEE. This CDR3 region has 17 residues. Trimming took 4 bases from V and 3 from J; bases not matched to a gene: 12. The CDR3 region is CASSLRSRDRGIYEQYF. The CDR3 DNA is TGTGCCAGCAGCCTCAGGAGCCGGGACAGGGGGATCTACGAGCAGTACTTC.

This clone was counted once. V is TRBV11-3 and J is TRBJ1-1; D remains unclear. Trimming stripped 1 base from V and 7 bases from J, with 4 bases between. The CDR3 has 11 residues. CDR1 SGHNT and CDR2 YENEEA come from the germline V gene. As DNA, the CDR3 is TGTGCCAGCAGCTTAGCGGGTGAAGCTTTCTTT. Protein: CASSLAGEAFF.

This clone appeared a single time. The rearrangement links TRBV19 to TRBJ2-4; D ambiguous. Trimming left V 6 bases short and J 2 bases short, with 17 bases between. The CDR3 consists of 16 residues. CDR1 and CDR2 from the germline V gene are LNHDA and SQIVND (reference sequence). The CDR3: CASSHAPTGSKNIQYF. As DNA, the CDR3 is TGTGCCAGTAGCCATGCTCCCACCGGGTCCAAAAACATTCAGTACTTC.

The chain joins TRBV28 to TRBJ2-5; D possibly corresponds to TRBD1 (6 bases). CDR3 length equals 13 residues. The germline gives CDR1 MDHEN, CDR2 SYDVKM. V was cut by 7 bases and J by 5 bases, with 14 bases left in between. The CDR3, as DNA: TGTGCCAGCAAATCAGGGGCGTGGGAGACCCAGTACTTC. Translating it yields CASKSGAWETQYF. The full variable domain, its missing parts supplied by reference TRBV28 and TRBJ2-5, is DVKVTQSSRYLVKRTGEKVFLECVQDMDHENMFWYRQDPGLGLRLIYFSYDVKMKEKGDIPEGYSVSREKKERFSLILESASTNQTSMYLCASKSGAWETQYFGPGTRLLVL.